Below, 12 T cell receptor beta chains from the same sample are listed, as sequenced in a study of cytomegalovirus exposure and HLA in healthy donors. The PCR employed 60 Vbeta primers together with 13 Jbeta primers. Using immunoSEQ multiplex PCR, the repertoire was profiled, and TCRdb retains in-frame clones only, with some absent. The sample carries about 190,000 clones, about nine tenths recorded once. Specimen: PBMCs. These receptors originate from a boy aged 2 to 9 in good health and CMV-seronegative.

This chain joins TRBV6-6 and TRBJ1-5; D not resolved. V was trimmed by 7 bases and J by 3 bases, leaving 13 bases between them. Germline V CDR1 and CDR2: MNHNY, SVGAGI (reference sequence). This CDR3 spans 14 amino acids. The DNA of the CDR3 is TGTGCCAGCAAGAGGCCAGAGAACAATCAGCCCCAGCATTTT. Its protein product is CASKRPENNQPQHF.

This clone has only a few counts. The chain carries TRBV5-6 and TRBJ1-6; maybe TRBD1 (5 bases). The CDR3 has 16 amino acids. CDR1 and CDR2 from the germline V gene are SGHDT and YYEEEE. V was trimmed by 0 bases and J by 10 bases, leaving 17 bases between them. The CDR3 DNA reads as TGTGCCAGCAGCTTGGGATCGGGACTGATCCGATCACCCCTCCACTTT. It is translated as CASSLGSGLIRSPLHF.

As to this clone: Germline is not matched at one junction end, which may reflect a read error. The CDR3 loop is CSSSLGGETQYF. The CDR3 coding sequence is TGTTCCAGCAGCTTGGGCGGGGAGACCCAGTACTTC. The V call is TRBV7-9, the J call TRBJ2-5; possibly TRBD2 for D (5 bases). The CDR3 covers 12 residues. Germline lookup yields CDR1 SEHNR and CDR2 FQNEAQ (reference sequence).

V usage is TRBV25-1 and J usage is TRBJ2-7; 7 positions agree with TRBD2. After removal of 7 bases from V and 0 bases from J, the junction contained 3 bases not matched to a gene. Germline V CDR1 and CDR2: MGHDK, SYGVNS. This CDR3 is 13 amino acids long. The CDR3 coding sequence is TGTGCCAGCACCGGACTAGTCTCCTACGAGCAGTACTTC. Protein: CASTGLVSYEQYF.

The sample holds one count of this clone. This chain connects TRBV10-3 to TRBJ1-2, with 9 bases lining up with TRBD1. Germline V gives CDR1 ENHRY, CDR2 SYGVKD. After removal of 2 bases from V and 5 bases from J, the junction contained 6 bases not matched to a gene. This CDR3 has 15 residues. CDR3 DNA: TGTGCCATCAGTGAGGTTGGAGGGACAGGGTATGGCTACACCTTC. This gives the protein CAISEVGGTGYGYTF.

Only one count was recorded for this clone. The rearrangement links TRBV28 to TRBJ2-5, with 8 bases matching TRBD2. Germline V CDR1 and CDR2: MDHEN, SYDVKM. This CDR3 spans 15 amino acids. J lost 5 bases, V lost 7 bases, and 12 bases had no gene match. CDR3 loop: CASKPGLVVGETQYF. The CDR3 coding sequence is TGTGCCAGCAAACCGGGACTAGTGGTCGGGGAGACCCAGTACTTC.

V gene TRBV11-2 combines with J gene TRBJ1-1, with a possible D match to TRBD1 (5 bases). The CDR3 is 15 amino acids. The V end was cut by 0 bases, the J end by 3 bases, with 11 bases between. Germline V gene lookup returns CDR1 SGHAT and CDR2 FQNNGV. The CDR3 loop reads CASSLDQAGDTEAFF. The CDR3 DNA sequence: TGTGCCAGCAGCTTAGATCAAGCGGGGGACACTGAAGCTTTCTTT.

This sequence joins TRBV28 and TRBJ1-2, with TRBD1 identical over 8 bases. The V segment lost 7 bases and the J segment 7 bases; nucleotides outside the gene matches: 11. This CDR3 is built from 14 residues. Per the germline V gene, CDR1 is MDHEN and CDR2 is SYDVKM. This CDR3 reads CASILDGTGGGYTF. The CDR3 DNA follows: TGTGCCAGCATTCTTGACGGGACAGGAGGTGGCTACACCTTC.

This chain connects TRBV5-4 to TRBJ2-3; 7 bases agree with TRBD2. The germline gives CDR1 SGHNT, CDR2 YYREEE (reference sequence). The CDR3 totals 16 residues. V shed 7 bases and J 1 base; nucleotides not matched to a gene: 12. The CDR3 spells CASLMGGVGGTDTQYF. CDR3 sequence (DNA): TGTGCCAGCCTCATGGGGGGGGTTGGGGGCACAGATACGCAGTATTTT.

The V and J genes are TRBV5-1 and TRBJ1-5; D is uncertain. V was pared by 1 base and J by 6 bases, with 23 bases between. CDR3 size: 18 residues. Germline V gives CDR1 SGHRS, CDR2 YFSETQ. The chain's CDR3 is CASSLYETNGHTPQPQHF. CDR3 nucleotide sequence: TGCGCCAGCAGCTTGTATGAGACAAATGGTCATACACCTCAGCCCCAGCATTTT.

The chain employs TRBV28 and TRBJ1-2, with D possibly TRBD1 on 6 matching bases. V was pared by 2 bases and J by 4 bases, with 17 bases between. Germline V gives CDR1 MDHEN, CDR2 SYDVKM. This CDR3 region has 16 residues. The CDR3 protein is CASSLNPRGAGYGYTF. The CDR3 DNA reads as TGTGCCAGCAGTTTAAACCCCAGGGGCGCTGGCTATGGCTACACCTTC.

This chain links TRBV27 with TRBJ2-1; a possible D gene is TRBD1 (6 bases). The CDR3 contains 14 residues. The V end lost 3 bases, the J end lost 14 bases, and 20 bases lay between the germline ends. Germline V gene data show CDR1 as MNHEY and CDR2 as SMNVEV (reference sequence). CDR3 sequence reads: CASSFGFGGLMEFF. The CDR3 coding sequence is TGTGCCAGCAGTTTTGGGTTTGGGGGCTTAATGGAGTTCTTC.